The clone carrying this T cell receptor beta chain was seen once. The antigen is undetermined. This sample is part of a study of CD4 T cells in relation to SARS-CoV-2 and coronaviruses. Study-level information: TCR beta CDR3s were sequenced after 10-day antigen culture of PBMCs. The HLA restriction of the shared crossreactive spike epitopes was mapped.

Cryopreserved PBMCs were CD4-enriched, then split into naive and memory cells. Measured with immunoSEQ multiplex PCR; TCRdb has only the in-frame clones, and not every one. Found here are about 47,000 clones, roughly four fifths of them singletons; the top ten hold 1.1% to 1.5%. This CDR3 has 15 amino acids. The ends lost 3 bases at V and 2 bases at J; junction bases unmatched: 4. Per the germline V gene, CDR1 is LNHDA and CDR2 is SQIVND (reference sequence). J is TRBJ2-4 and V is TRBV19, with 7 bases aligning to TRBD1. Specimen: naive CD4+ T cells from PBMCs, cultured in vitro. Subset of the sample: naive CD4+ T cells isolated by negative enrichment. The sequence derives from an adult with COVID-19. The CDR3 nucleotides read TGTGCCAGTAGTATGGGGGACAGACCCAAAAACATTCAGTACTTC. Translation gives CASSMGDRPKNIQYF.